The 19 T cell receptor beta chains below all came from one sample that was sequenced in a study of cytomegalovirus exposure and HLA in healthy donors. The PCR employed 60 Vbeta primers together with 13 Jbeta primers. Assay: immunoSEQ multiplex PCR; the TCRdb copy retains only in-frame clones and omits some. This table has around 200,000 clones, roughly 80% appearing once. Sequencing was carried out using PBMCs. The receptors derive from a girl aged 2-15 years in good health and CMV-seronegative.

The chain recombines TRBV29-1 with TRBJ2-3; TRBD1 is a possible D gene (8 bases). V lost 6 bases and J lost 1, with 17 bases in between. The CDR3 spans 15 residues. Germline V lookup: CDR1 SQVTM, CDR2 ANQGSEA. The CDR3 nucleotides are TGCAGCGTCGGACAGGGAGGGCAGGGCACAGATACGCAGTATTTT. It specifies CSVGQGGQGTDTQYF.

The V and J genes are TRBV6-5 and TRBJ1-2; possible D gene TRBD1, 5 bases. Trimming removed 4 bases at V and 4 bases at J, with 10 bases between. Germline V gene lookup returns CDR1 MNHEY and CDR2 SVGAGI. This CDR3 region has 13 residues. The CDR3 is CASSSSRGYGYTF. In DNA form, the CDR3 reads TGTGCCAGCAGTTCCAGTAGGGGCTATGGCTACACCTTC.

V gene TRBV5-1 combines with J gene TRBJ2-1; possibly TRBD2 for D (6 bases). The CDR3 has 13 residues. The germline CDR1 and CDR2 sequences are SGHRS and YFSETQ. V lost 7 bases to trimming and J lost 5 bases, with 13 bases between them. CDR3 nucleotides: TGCGCCAGCGGTACGGGACTGCACAATGAGCAGTTCTTC. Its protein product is CASGTGLHNEQFF.

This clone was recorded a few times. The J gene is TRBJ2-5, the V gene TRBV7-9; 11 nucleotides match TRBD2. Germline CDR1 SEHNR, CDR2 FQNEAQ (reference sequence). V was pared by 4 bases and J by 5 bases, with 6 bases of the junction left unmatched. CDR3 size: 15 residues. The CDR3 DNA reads TGTGCCAGCAGCTCGCGACTAGCGGGGACGGAGACCCAGTACTTC. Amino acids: CASSSRLAGTETQYF.

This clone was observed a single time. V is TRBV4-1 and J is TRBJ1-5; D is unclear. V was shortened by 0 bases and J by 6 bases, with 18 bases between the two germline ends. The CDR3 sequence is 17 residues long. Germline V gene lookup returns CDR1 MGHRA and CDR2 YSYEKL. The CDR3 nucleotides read TGCGCCAGCAGCCAAGATGGAGGGTTAGCTTTCAGTCAGCCCCAGCATTTT. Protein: CASSQDGGLAFSQPQHF.

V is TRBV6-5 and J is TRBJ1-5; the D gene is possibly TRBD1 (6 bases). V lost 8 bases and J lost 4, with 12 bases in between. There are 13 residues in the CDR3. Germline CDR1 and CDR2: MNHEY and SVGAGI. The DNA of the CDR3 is TGTGCCAGCGGTCCCGACAGGAATCAGCCCCAGCATTTT. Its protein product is CASGPDRNQPQHF.

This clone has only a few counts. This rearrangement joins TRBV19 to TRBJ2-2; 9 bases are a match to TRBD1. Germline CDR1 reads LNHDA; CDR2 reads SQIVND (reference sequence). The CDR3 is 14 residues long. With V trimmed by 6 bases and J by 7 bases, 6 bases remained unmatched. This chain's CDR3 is CASRGQGVLGELFF. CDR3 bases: TGTGCCAGTAGGGGACAGGGAGTGCTCGGGGAGCTGTTTTTT. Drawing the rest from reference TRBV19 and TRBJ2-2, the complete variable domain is DGGITQSPKYLFRKEGQNVTLSCEQNLNHDAMYWYRQDPGQGLRLIYYSQIVNDFQKGDIAEGYSVSREKKESFPLTVTSAQKNPTAFYLCASRGQGVLGELFFGEGSRLTVL.

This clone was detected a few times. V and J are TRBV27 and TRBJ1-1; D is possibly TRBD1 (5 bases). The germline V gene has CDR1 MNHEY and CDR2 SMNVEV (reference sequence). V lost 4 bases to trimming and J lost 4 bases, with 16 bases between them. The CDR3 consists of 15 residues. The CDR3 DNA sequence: TGTGCCAGCAGTTCCTCCGCGGGGCCAGGCACTGAAGCTTTCTTT. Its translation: CASSSSAGPGTEAFF.

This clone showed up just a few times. Written as DNA, the CDR3 is TGTGCCAGTAGTACCGGGCCCGATGGGGGCACGCAGTATTTT. Protein sequence: CASSTGPDGGTQYF. This chain links TRBV19 with TRBJ2-3; TRBD1 is a possible D gene (6 bases). Germline V gene sequence: CDR1 LNHDA, CDR2 SQIVND (reference sequence). This CDR3 region has 14 residues. V was cut by 4 bases and J by 9 bases, with 17 bases left in between.

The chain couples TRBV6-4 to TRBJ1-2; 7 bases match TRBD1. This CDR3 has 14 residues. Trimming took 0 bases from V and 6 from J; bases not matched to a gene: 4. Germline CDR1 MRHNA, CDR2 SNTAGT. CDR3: CASSDSGQADGYTF. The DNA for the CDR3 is TGTGCCAGCAGTGACTCTGGACAGGCCGATGGCTACACCTTC.

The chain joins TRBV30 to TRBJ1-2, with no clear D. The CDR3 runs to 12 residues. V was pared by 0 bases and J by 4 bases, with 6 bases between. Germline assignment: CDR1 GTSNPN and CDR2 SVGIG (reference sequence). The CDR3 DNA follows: TGTGCCTGGAGTGTACCGGGCTATGGCTACACCTTC. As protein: CAWSVPGYGYTF. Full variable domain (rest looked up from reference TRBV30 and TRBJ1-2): SQTIHQWPATLVQPVGSPLSLECTVEGTSNPNLYWYRQAAGRGLQLLFYSVGIGQISSEVPQNLSASRPQDRQFILSSKKLLLSDSGFYLCAWSVPGYGYTFGSGTRLTVV.

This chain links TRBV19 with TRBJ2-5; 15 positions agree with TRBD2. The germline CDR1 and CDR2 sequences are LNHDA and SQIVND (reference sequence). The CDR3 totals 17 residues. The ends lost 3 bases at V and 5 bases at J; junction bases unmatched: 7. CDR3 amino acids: CASSILGTSGRMETQYF. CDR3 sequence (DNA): TGTGCCAGTAGTATTTTGGGGACTAGCGGGAGGATGGAGACCCAGTACTTC. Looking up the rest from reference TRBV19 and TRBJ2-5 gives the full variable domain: DGGITQSPKYLFRKEGQNVTLSCEQNLNHDAMYWYRQDPGQGLRLIYYSQIVNDFQKGDIAEGYSVSREKKESFPLTVTSAQKNPTAFYLCASSILGTSGRMETQYFGPGTRLLVL.

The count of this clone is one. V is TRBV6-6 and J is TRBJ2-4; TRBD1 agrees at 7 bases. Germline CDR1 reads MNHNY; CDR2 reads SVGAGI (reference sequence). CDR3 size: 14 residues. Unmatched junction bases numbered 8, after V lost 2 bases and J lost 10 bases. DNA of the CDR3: TGTGCCAGCAGTTACAGGGGGCTAGGGGATATTCAGTACTTC. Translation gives CASSYRGLGDIQYF.

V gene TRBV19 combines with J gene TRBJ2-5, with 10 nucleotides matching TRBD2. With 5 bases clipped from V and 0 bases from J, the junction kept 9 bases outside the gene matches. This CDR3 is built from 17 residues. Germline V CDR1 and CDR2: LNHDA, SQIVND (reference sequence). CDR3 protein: CASSPIRTSGYQETQYF. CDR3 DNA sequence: TGTGCCAGTAGTCCAATACGGACTAGCGGTTACCAAGAGACCCAGTACTTC.

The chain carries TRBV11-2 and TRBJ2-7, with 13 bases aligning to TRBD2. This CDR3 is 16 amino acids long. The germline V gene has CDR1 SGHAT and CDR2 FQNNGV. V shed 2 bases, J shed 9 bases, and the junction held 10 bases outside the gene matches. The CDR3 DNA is TGTGCCAGCAGCTTAATGCTGGGACTAGCGGGATTAAGGCAGTACTTC. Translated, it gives CASSLMLGLAGLRQYF.

The CDR3 coding sequence is TGTGCCAGCAGCTTAGAAAATGACATCTATGGCTACACCTTC. Amino acids: CASSLENDIYGYTF. V usage is TRBV7-7 and J usage is TRBJ1-2; D call uncertain. Germline CDR1 reads SSHAT; CDR2 reads FNYEAQ (reference sequence). V was clipped by 1 base and J by 4 bases, with 10 bases between them. The CDR3 contains 14 residues. Filled out from reference TRBV7-7 and TRBJ1-2, the complete variable domain reads GAGVSQSPRYKVTKRGQDVTLRCDPISSHATLYWYQQALGQGPEFLTYFNYEAQPDKSGLPSDRFSAERPEGSISTLTIQRTEQRDSAMYRCASSLENDIYGYTFGSGTRLTVV.

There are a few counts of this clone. The CDR3 region is CASSERGGMNTEAFF. CDR3 nucleotide sequence: TGTGCCAGCAGTGAGCGCGGGGGAATGAACACTGAAGCTTTCTTT. The rearrangement links TRBV6-1 to TRBJ1-1; maybe TRBD1 (5 bases). The germline V and J ends were trimmed by 3 bases and 0 bases, with 11 bases remaining between them. This CDR3 contains 15 residues. Germline CDR1 is MNHNS and CDR2 is SASEGT.

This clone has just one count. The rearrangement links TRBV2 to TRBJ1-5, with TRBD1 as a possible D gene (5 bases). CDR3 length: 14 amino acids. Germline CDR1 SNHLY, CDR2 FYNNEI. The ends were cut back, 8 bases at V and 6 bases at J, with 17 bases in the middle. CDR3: CASGKILRVQPQHF. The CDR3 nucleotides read TGTGCCAGCGGGAAGATTCTCAGGGTTCAGCCCCAGCATTTT.

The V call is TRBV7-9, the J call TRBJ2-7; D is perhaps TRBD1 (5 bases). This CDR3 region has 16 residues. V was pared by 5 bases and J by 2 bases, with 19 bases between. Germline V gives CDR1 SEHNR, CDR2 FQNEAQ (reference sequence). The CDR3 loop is CASSEALTETTYEQYF. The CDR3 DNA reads TGTGCCAGCAGCGAGGCCCTGACAGAAACCACCTACGAGCAGTACTTC. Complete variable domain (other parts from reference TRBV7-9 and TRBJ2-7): DTGVSQNPRHKITKRGQNVTFRCDPISEHNRLYWYRQTLGQGPEFLTYFQNEAQLEKSRLLSDRFSAERPKGSFSTLEIQRTEQGDSAMYLCASSEALTETTYEQYFGPGTRLTVT.